The 23 T cell receptor beta chains given below trace back to one sample, sequenced in a study of T cell responses to AZD1222 COVID-19 vaccine. Method: immunoSEQ multiplex PCR; TCRdb's copy keeps in-frame clones and lacks some. Of 130,000 or so clones listed, about 90% were seen once; the top ten hold about 1.9%. Sequencing used peripheral blood, obtained 28 days after the second AZD1222 dose. The receptor set was obtained from an adult who received the AZD1222 COVID-19 vaccine.

This clone appeared once. The chain recombines TRBV27 with TRBJ1-6; possible D gene TRBD1, 6 bases. The CDR3 is 15 amino acids. Germline CDR1 MNHEY, CDR2 SMNVEV (reference sequence). V dropped 6 bases and J dropped 5 bases, with 14 bases sitting between them. CDR3 bases: TGTGCCAGCAGGGCCGGACAGAACAATAATTCACCCCTCCACTTT. Encoded protein: CASRAGQNNNSPLHF.

The rearrangement joins TRBV7-3 to TRBJ2-1; 12 bases line up with TRBD2. From germline, CDR1 is SGHTA and CDR2 FQGTGA. The CDR3 covers 14 residues. V shed 5 bases, J shed 8 bases, and the junction held 4 bases outside the gene matches. The CDR3 region has the DNA TGTGCCAGCAGCAGGACTAGCGGGAACGATGAGCAGTTCTTC. It encodes CASSRTSGNDEQFF.

This clone showed up just once. CDR3 sequence: CASSSNTGEDYNEQFF. In DNA form, the CDR3 reads TGTGCCAGCAGCTCTAACACGGGGGAAGACTACAATGAGCAGTTCTTC. V and J are TRBV11-3 and TRBJ2-1; D might be TRBD2 (6 bases). Between the trimmed V and J ends, which lost 4 bases and 3 bases, there was a span of 16 bases. The CDR3 runs 16 residues. Per germline, CDR1 SGHNT and CDR2 YENEEA.

V and J are TRBV29-1 and TRBJ2-1; 7 nucleotides agree with TRBD2. CDR3 length equals 14 residues. CDR1 and CDR2 (germline): SQVTM, ANQGSEA. The CDR3 reads CSSSRGEGPREQFF. The CDR3 nucleotides are TGCTCGTCCAGTCGGGGGGAAGGTCCTAGAGAGCAGTTCTTC.

V and J are TRBV11-3 and TRBJ2-3; 13 positions match TRBD2. Germline loops: CDR1 SGHNT, CDR2 YENEEA. J was trimmed by 2 bases and V by 5 bases; bases with no gene match: 7. The CDR3 extends over 17 amino acids. The CDR3 nucleotides read TGTGCCAGCAGCAAAGGGACTAGCGGGATATACACAGATACGCAGTATTTT. Translated: CASSKGTSGIYTDTQYF.

The chain is built from TRBV15 and TRBJ1-1; 9 positions agree with TRBD1. The J segment lost 10 bases and the V segment lost 1 base, leaving 25 bases of the junction unmatched. CDR1 and CDR2 from the germline V gene are LNHNV and YYDKDF (reference sequence). The CDR3 totals 20 residues. CDR3 region: CATSRVPMGGQGILVKGAFF. As DNA, the CDR3 is TGTGCCACCAGCAGAGTACCGATGGGGGGACAGGGTATTTTGGTGAAGGGAGCTTTCTTT.

The chain links TRBV19 to TRBJ2-1, with 9 nucleotides matching TRBD2. In germline, CDR1 is LNHDA, CDR2 SQIVND (reference sequence). The CDR3 is made up of 15 amino acids. Trimming removed 3 bases from V and 4 bases from J; junction bases left unmatched: 4. The CDR3 spells CASSIRTSGYNEQFF. CDR3 DNA: TGTGCCAGTAGTATCCGTACTAGCGGGTACAATGAGCAGTTCTTC.

In nucleotides, the CDR3 is TGTGCCACCAGAGGAGATAATGAAAAACTGTTTTTT. It translates to CATRGDNEKLFF. The J gene is TRBJ1-4, the V gene TRBV24-1; D unresolved. The germline V gene encodes CDR1 KGHDR and CDR2 SFDVKD. CDR3 length equals 12 residues. Trimming stripped 7 bases from V and 4 bases from J, with 6 bases between.

V is TRBV7-6 and J is TRBJ2-3, with D perhaps given as TRBD1 or TRBD2 (5 bases each). Per germline, CDR1 SGHVS and CDR2 FNYEAQ. V was trimmed by 5 bases and J by 4 bases, leaving 16 bases between them. The CDR3 totals 15 residues. DNA for the CDR3: TGTGCCAGCAGCCAGGGACGTCAACTCGCAGATACGCAGTATTTT. Protein sequence: CASSQGRQLADTQYF.

The chain has TRBV4-1 and TRBJ1-1, with D unresolved. Trimming pared 2 bases from V and 5 bases from J, leaving 12 bases between. Germline CDR1 and CDR2: MGHRA and YSYEKL. There are 14 residues in the CDR3. This CDR3 is CASSQKSWGTEAFF. CDR3 DNA: TGCGCCAGCAGCCAAAAGAGCTGGGGAACTGAAGCTTTCTTT.

This rearrangement joins TRBV6-5 to TRBJ2-1; 8 bases match TRBD1. From germline, CDR1 is MNHEY and CDR2 SVGAGI. The CDR3 sequence is 15 residues long. V lost 2 bases and J lost 8; bases outside the gene matches: 8. The CDR3 region has the DNA TGTGCCAGCAGTTACAGTACAGGGGGAGAACATGAGCAGTTCTTC. It encodes CASSYSTGGEHEQFF.

V and J are TRBV6-5 and TRBJ1-6; possible D gene TRBD1, 5 bases. In germline, CDR1 is MNHEY, CDR2 SVGAGI. The germline V and J ends were trimmed by 6 bases and 7 bases, with 16 bases remaining between them. This CDR3 region has 15 residues. This CDR3 reads CASSRESGLNSPLHF. The CDR3 DNA follows: TGTGCCAGCAGCAGGGAGTCGGGGCTAAATTCACCCCTCCACTTT.

The V call is TRBV4-1, the J call TRBJ1-1, with unresolved D. V was clipped by 0 bases and J by 11 bases, with 7 bases between them. Germline-derived CDR1 and CDR2 are MGHRA and YSYEKL. The CDR3 runs to 11 residues. The CDR3 region is CASSQERVAFF. CDR3 DNA: TGCGCCAGCAGCCAAGAGAGGGTGGCTTTCTTT.

The chain has TRBV24-1 and TRBJ1-6; 11 nucleotides line up with TRBD1. With 8 bases clipped from V and 1 base from J, the junction kept 12 bases outside the gene matches. Germline V gives CDR1 KGHDR, CDR2 SFDVKD. There are 19 residues in the CDR3. In DNA form, the CDR3 reads TGTGCCACCATGAGGGACAGGGGGTCCCGGGAGTCCTATAATTCACCCCTCCACTTT. It yields the protein CATMRDRGSRESYNSPLHF.

This chain links TRBV9 with TRBJ2-2, with TRBD1 matching over 11 bases. The CDR3 is 15 residues long. Germline loops: CDR1 SGDLS, CDR2 YYNGEE. Unmatched junction bases numbered 0, after V lost 5 bases and J lost 0 bases. Here the CDR3 DNA reads TGTGCCAGCAGGGGACAGGGGGCGAACACCGGGGAGCTGTTTTTT. Translation: CASRGQGANTGELFF.

The J gene is TRBJ1-2, the V gene TRBV19; 7 bases align to TRBD1. The V gene's germline CDR1 is LNHDA and CDR2 SQIVND (reference sequence). The CDR3 length is 12 residues. V dropped 5 bases and J dropped 7; count of bases not matched to a gene: 4. The CDR3: CASSRAGGGYTF. The DNA of the CDR3 is TGTGCCAGTAGTCGCGCAGGGGGTGGCTACACCTTC.

The chain combines TRBV25-1 with TRBJ1-4, with D maybe TRBD1 (5 bases). Germline V gene sequence: CDR1 MGHDK, CDR2 SYGVNS. With 4 bases removed from V and 8 bases from J, the gap between germline ends came to 17 bases. There are 15 residues in the CDR3. The CDR3, as DNA: TGTGCCAGCAGTGGGGATACCGGGGGTTGGGAAAAACTGTTTTTT. It encodes CASSGDTGGWEKLFF.

The rearrangement joins TRBV5-4 to TRBJ1-6; D gene uncertain. CDR3 length: 13 residues. The V end was cut by 1 base, the J end by 10 bases, with 9 bases between. CDR1 is SGHNT and CDR2 is YYREEE in the germline V gene (reference sequence). CDR3 protein: CASSLLGASPLHF. CDR3 bases: TGTGCCAGCAGCTTGCTCGGAGCATCACCCCTCCACTTT.

This clone has only one observation. V gene TRBV19 combines with J gene TRBJ1-1; TRBD1 might be the D (6 bases). Trimming cost V 5 bases and J 0 bases, with 10 bases left between them. The CDR3 consists of 14 residues. Looked up from germline, CDR1 is LNHDA and CDR2 is SQIVND (reference sequence). CDR3 region: CASSPGAMNTEAFF. The DNA for the CDR3 is TGTGCCAGTAGTCCAGGGGCTATGAACACTGAAGCTTTCTTT.

The chain carries TRBV3-1 (or the pseudogene TRBV3-2) and TRBJ2-3; D is perhaps TRBD1 or TRBD2 (6 bases each). There are 15 residues in the CDR3. V dropped 4 bases and J dropped 0 bases, with 11 bases sitting between them. The germline gives CDR1 LGHDT, CDR2 YNNKEL (reference sequence). In DNA form, the CDR3 reads TGTGCCAGCAGCCTTCAGGGGACTAGCACAGATACGCAGTATTTT. It codes for CASSLQGTSTDTQYF.

The rearrangement joins TRBV5-1 to TRBJ1-1; D is undetermined. This CDR3 region has 14 residues. Germline values: CDR1 SGHRS, CDR2 YFSETQ. V was clipped by 4 bases and J by 1 base, with 11 bases between them. The CDR3 here is CASSRTETNTEAFF. DNA of the CDR3: TGCGCCAGCAGCCGAACAGAGACGAACACTGAAGCTTTCTTT.

The chain carries TRBV19 and TRBJ1-1; D not resolved. The length of the CDR3 is 13 residues. Germline values: CDR1 LNHDA, CDR2 SQIVND (reference sequence). V dropped 3 bases and J dropped 1 base, with 6 bases sitting between them. In nucleotides, the CDR3 is TGTGCCAGTAGTATCCGGAGGAACACTGAAGCTTTCTTT. Its protein is CASSIRRNTEAFF.

DNA of the CDR3: TGTGCCAGCATGGCCTCATGGGCCACAGATACGCAGTATTTT. Encoded protein: CASMASWATDTQYF. The rearrangement joins TRBV27 to TRBJ2-3; D is undetermined. Deletions cut 7 bases from V and 2 bases from J, with 13 bases between. CDR1 and CDR2 (germline): MNHEY, SMNVEV (reference sequence). The CDR3 loop spans 14 amino acids.